This T cell receptor (beta chain) was retrieved from a study of control samples from healthy donors and cancer patients. This clone was detected only a few times. TCRdb's copy holds only in-frame clones and misses some; the assay was immunoSEQ multiplex PCR. The sample includes just over 30,000 clones, approximately 95% of them seen just once. Sequencing used blood. The sequence derives from a man in his 60s in good health.

The CDR3 bases are TGTGCCAGCAGCTCTTTTGCAAGACAAAACTATGGCTACACCTTC. Amino acid sequence: CASSSFARQNYGYTF. This chain connects TRBV5-4 to TRBJ1-2; D is undetermined. Trimming removed 3 bases from V and 2 bases from J, with 14 bases in between. The CDR3 has 15 residues. Germline V lookup: CDR1 SGHNT, CDR2 YYREEE (reference sequence).